These 2 T cell receptor beta chains share one sample of origin, sequenced in a study of T cells after yellow fever vaccination. TCRdb fed the 5' RACE reads into MiXCR, producing one record per CDR3 protein. The profile covers roughly 99,000 distinct CDR3 sequences, with under 6.5% appearing a single time and under 50% taken by the ten largest. This specimen consisted of CD8+ T cells sorted from PBMCs, obtained 10 days after the yellow fever booster vaccination. These receptors were obtained from a man between 18 and 35 years old who received the YFV17D yellow fever vaccine.

A word on this clonotype: An end of the junction does not agree with germline; a read error may underlie this. This chain connects TRBV7-2 to TRBJ1-1; 7 bases align to TRBD1. CDR3 length: 15 residues. The germline CDR1 and CDR2 sequences are SGHTA and FQGNSA. CDR3: CAGSLVLGGTTEAFF. The CDR3 coding sequence is TGTGCCGGCAGCTTAGTGCTAGGGGGCACCACTGAAGCTTTCTTT.

This clonotype was detected ten times or more. CDR3 in DNA: TGCAGCGTGATGACAGGGCCCTACGAGCAGTACGTC. Amino acid sequence: CSVMTGPYEQYV. The chain carries TRBV29-1 and TRBJ2-7; 7 nucleotides line up with TRBD1. CDR3 length equals 12 residues. Per germline, CDR1 SQVTM and CDR2 ANQGSEA. Trimming at V came to 6 bases and at J to 2 bases, leaving 4 bases not matched to a gene.